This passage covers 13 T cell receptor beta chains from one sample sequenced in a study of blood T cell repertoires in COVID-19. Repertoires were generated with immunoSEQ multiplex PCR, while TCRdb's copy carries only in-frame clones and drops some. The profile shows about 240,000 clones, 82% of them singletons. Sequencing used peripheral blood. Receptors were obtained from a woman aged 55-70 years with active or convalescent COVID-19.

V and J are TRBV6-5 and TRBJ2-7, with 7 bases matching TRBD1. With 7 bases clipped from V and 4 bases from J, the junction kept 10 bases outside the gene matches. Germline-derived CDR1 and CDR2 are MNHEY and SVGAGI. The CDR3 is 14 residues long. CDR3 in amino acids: CASTHDRVGYEQYF. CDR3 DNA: TGTGCCAGCACTCACGACAGGGTCGGTTACGAGCAGTACTTC.

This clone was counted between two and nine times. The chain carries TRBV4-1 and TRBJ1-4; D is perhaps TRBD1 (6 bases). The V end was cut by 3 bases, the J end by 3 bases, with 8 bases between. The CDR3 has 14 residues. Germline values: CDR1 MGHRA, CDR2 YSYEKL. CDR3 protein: CASSQDRANEKLFF. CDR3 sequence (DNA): TGCGCCAGCAGCCAGGACAGAGCTAATGAAAAACTGTTTTTT.

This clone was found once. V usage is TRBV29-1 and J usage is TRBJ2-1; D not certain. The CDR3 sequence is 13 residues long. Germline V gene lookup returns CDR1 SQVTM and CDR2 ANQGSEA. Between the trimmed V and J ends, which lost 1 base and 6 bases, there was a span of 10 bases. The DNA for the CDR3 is TGCAGCGTTGAAGCCCTGGTGGCCAATGAGCAGTTCTTC. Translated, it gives CSVEALVANEQFF.

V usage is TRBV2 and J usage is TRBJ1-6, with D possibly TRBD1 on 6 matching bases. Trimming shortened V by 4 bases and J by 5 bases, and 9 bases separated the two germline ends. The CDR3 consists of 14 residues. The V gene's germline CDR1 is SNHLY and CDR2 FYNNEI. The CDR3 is CASSGQGHNSPLHF. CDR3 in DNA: TGTGCCAGCAGTGGGCAGGGGCATAATTCACCCCTCCACTTT. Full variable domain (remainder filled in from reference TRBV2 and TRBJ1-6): EPEVTQTPSHQVTQMGQEVILRCVPISNHLYFYWYRQILGQKVEFLVSFYNNEISEKSEIFDDQFSVERPDGSNFTLKIRSTKLEDSAMYFCASSGQGHNSPLHFGNGTRLTVT.

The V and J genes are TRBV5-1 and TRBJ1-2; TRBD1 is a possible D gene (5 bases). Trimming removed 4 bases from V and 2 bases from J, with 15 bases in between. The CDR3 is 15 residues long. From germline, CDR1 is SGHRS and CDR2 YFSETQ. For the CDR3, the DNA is TGCGCCAGCAGCCGGGGCGGGGGGTCGAACTATGGCTACACCTTC. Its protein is CASSRGGGSNYGYTF.

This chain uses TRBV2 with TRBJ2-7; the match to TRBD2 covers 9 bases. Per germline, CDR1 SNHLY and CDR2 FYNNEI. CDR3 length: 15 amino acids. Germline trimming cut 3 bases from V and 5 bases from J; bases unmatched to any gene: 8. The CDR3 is CASSDRIAGVHEQYF. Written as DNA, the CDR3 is TGTGCCAGCAGTGATAGGATAGCGGGGGTCCACGAGCAGTACTTC.

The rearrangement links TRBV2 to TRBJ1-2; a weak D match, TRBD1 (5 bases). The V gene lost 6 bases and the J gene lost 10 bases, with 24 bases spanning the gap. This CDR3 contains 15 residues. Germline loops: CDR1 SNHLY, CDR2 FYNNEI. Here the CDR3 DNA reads TGTGCCAGCAGGTTCCAAGGGGTGTCCCCCCCTTACTACACCTTC. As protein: CASRFQGVSPPYYTF.

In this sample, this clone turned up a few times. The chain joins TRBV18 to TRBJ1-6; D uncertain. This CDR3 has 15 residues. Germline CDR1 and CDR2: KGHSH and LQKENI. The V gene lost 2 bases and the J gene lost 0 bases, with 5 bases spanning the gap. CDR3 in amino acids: CASSPGSSYNSPLHF. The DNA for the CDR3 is TGTGCCAGCTCACCAGGCAGCTCCTATAATTCACCCCTCCACTTT.

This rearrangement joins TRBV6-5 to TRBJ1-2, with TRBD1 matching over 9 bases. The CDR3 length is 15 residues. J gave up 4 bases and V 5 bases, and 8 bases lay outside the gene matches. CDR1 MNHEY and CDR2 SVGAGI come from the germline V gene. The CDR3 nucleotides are TGTGCCAGCAGTACAACCGGGACAGGGATCTATGGCTACACCTTC. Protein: CASSTTGTGIYGYTF.

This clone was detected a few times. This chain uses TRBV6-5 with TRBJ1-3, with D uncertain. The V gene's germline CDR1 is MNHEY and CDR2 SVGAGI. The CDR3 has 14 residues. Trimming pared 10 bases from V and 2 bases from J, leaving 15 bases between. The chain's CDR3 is CATAATRTGNTIYF. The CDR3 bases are TGTGCCACCGCGGCCACGCGGACTGGAAACACCATATATTTT.

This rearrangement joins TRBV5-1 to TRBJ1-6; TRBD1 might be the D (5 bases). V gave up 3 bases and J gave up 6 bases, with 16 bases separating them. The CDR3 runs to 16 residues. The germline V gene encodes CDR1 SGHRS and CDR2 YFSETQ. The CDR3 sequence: CASSSTPQGSNSPLHF. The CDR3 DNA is TGCGCCAGCAGCTCCACCCCTCAGGGAAGTAATTCACCCCTCCACTTT.

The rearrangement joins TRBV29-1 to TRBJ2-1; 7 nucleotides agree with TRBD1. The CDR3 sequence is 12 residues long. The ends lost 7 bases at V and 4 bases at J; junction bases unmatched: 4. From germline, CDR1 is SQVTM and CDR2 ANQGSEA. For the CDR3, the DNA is TGCAGCGCCGGACAGGTTTACAATGAGCAGTTCTTC. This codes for CSAGQVYNEQFF.

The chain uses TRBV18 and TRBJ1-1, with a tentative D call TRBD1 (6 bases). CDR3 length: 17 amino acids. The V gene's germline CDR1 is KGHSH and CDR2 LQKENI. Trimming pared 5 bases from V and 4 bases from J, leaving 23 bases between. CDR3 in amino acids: CASSSISTGQRSTEAFF. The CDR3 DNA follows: TGTGCCAGCTCATCAATAAGTACCGGACAGCGGAGCACTGAAGCTTTCTTT.